The clone carrying this TCR beta chain was seen once. This record belongs to a study of blood T cell repertoires in COVID-19. The overall study: Acute and convalescent COVID-19 samples came from the United States, Italy and Spain. From T cells, B-cell-depleted T cells, or PBMCs came the material, which was cDNA or gDNA.

In the original processing: Reference gene primers were amplified, and this amplification served to estimate nucleated cell counts. The repertoire was sequenced with immunoSEQ multiplex PCR; TCRdb's copy has only in-frame clones and lacks some. V and J calls and clone size are those listed in that table; D and trimming were worked out from the DNA. The table lists around 75,000 clones, 84% of them singletons. V lost 1 base and J 7 bases, leaving 10 bases between the germline ends. CDR3 length: 14 amino acids. From germline, CDR1 is LNHNV and CDR2 YYDKDF (reference sequence). Seattle-derived patients entered the study during active infection and were followed longitudinally.

The chain recombines TRBV15 with TRBJ1-4; perhaps TRBD1 as D (5 bases). The origin of this receptor is a man between 50 and 59 years old with COVID-19, enrolled during active disease. The material sequenced was peripheral blood. CDR3 sequence reads: CATSRGQLGEKLFF. CDR3 bases: TGTGCCACCAGCAGAGGACAGTTAGGTGAAAAACTGTTTTTT. The full variable domain, completed using reference TRBV15 and TRBJ1-4, is DAMVIQNPRYQVTQFGKPVTLSCSQTLNHNVMYWYQQKSSQAPKLLFHYYDKDFNNEADTPDNFQSRRPNTSFCFLDIRSPGLGDTAMYLCATSRGQLGEKLFFGSGTQLSVL.